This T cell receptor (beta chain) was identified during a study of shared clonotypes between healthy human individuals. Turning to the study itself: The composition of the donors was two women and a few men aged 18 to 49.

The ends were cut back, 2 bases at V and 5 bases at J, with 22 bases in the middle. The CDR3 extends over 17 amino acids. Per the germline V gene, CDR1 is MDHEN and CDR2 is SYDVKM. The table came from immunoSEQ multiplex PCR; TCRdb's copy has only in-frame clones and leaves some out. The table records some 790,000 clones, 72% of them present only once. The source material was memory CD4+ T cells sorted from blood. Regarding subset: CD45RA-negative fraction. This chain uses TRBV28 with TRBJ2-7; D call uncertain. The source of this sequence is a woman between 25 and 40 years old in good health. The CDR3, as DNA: TGTGCCAGCAGTTTAGTTAAGGTGGCATGGCCCGGTGACGAGCAGTACTTC. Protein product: CASSLVKVAWPGDEQYF.